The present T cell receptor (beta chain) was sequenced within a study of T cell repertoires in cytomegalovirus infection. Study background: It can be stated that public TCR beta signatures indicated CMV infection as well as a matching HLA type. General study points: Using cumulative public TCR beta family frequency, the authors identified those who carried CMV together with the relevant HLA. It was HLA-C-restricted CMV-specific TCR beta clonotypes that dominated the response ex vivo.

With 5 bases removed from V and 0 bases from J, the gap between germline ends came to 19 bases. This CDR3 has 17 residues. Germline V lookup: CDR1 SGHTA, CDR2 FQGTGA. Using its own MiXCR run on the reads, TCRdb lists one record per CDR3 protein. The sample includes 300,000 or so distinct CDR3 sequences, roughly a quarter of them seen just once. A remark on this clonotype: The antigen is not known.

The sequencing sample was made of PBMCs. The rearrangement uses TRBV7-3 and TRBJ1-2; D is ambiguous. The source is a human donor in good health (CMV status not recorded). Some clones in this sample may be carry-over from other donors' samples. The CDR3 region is CASSPVRVTAANYGYTF. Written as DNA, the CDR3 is TGTGCCAGCAGCCCGGTCAGAGTAACTGCCGCTAACTATGGCTACACCTTC.